This T cell receptor beta chain was retrieved from a study of shared T cell receptors in the human thymus. Only in-frame clones appear in the TCRdb table, and some are missing; sequencing was by immunoSEQ multiplex PCR. The sample holds about 400,000 clones; 95% are singletons and the top ten take 0.02%. This clone appeared once. Looked up from germline, CDR1 is MNHEY and CDR2 is SMNVEV (reference sequence). This CDR3 has 14 amino acids. J lost 4 bases, V lost 8 bases, and 4 bases had no gene match. The rearrangement joins TRBV27 to TRBJ2-1; 11 bases are shared with TRBD2. Sequences were obtained from thymocytes. This clonotype was sampled from a human donor. The CDR3 nucleotides are TGTGCCAGCCAGGGGACTAGCGGATACAATGAGCAGTTCTTC. This gives the protein CASQGTSGYNEQFF.